What follows describes a single T cell receptor beta chain. Its specificity is not known. This clone may be a read error of a much larger clone one base away. The sample comes from a study of tumor and adjacent non-tumor tissue in lung cancer. At the level of the study: Patients were aged about 30 to 76, nine to eleven men and a handful of women, stage I to III.

TCRbeta libraries were built with three rounds of nested PCR, modified from ARM-PCR. TCRdb processed the multiplex PCR reads anew with MiXCR; each CDR3 protein has one entry. The table records some 93,000 distinct CDR3 sequences, about 67% of them present only once. No cell sorting was done before RNA was extracted from the tissue. Study-wide results and caveats: Tumor tissue had significantly higher TCR diversity than normal lung.

Germline V gene data show CDR1 as SGHNT and CDR2 as YYREEE (reference sequence). This CDR3 is 16 amino acids long. The TCR was taken from a man aged 55 to 69 with non-small cell lung cancer. The sample consisted of lung tumor tissue. The rearrangement links TRBV5-4 to TRBJ2-2; a possible D gene is TRBD2 (5 bases). CDR3 loop: CASSFPGYLDTGELLF. CDR3 sequence (DNA): TGTGCCAGCAGCTTCCCGGGATATCTAGACACCGGGGAGCTGTTATTT.